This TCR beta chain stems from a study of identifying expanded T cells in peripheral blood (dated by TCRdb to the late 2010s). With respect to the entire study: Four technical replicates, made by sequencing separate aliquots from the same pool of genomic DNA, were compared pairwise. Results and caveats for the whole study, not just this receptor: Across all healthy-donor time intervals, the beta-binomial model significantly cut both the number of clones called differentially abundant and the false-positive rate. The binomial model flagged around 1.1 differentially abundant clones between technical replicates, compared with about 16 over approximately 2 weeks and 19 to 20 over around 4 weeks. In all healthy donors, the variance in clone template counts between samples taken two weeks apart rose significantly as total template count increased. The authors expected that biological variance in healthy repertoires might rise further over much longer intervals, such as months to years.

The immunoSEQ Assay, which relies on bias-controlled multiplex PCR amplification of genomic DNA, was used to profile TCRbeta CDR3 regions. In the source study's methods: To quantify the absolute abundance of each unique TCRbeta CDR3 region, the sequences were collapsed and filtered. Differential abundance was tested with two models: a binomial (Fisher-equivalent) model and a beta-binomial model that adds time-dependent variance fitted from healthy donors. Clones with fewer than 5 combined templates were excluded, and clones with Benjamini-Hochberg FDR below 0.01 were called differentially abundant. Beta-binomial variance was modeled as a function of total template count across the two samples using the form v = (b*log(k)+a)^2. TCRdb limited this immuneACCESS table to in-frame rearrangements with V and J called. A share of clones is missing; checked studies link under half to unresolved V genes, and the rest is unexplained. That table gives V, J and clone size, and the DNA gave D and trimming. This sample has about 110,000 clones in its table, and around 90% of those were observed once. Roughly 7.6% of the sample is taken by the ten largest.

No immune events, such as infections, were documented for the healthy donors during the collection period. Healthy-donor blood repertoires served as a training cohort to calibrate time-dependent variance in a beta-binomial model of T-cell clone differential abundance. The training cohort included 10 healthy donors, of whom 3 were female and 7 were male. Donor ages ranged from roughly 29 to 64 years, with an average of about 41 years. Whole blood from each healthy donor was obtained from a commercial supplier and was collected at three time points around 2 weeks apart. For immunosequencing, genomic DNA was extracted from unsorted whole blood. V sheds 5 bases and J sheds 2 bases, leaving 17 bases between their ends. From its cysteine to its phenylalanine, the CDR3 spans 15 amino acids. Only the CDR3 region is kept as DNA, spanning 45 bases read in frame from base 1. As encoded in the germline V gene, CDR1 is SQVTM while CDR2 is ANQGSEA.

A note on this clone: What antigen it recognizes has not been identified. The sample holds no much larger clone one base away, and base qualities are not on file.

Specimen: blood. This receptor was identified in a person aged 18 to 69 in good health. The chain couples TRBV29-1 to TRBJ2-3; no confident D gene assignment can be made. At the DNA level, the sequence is TGCAGCGTTTTTTCCCCACGGAGTCTCACAGATACGCAGTATTTT. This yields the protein CSVFSPRSLTDTQYF.